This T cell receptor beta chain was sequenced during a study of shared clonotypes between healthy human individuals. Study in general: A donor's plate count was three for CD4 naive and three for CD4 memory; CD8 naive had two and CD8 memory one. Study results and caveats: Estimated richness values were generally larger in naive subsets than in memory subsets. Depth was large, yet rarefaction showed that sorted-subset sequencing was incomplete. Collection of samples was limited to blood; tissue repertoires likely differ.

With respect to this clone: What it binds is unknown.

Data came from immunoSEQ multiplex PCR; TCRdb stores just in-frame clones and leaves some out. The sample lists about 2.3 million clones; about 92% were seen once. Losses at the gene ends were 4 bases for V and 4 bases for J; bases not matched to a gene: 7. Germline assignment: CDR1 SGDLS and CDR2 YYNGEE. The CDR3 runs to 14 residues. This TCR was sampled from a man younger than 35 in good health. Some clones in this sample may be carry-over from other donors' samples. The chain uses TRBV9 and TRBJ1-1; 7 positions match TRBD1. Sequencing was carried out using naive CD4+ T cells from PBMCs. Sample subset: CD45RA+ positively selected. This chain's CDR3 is CASSRRGGGTEAFF. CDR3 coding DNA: TGTGCCAGCAGCCGGAGAGGGGGCGGCACTGAAGCTTTCTTT. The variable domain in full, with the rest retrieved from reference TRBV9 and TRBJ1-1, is DSGVTQTPKHLITATGQRVTLRCSPRSGDLSVYWYQQSLDQGLQFLIQYYNGEERAKGNILERFSAQQFPDLHSELNLSSLELGDSALYFCASSRRGGGTEAFFGQGTRLTVV.